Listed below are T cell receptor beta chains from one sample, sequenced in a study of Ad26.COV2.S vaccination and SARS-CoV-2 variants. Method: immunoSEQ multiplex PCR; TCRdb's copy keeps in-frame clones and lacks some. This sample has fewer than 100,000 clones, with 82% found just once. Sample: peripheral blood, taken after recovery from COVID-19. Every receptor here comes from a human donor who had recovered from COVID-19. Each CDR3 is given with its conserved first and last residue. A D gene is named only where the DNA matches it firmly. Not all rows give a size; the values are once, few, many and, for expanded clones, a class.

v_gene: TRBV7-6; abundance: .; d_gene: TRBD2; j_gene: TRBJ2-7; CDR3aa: CASSLGALAGAGEQYF; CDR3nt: TGTGCCAGCAGCTTAGGAGCACTAGCGGGAGCTGGCGAGCAGTACTTC
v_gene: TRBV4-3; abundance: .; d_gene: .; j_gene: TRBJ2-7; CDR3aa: CASSQDTDGPPEQYF; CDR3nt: TGCGCCAGCAGCCAAGACACAGACGGCCCCCCCGAGCAGTACTTC
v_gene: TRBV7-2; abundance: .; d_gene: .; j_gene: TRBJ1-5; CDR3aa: CASSLRGYNQPQHF; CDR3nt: TGTGCCAGCAGCTTACGGGGATACAATCAGCCCCAGCATTTT
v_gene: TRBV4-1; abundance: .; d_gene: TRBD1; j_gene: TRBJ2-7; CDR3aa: CASSQVGVRTGAISYEQYF; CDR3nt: TGCGCCAGCAGCCAAGTGGGGGTTCGGACAGGGGCCATCTCCTACGAGCAGTACTTC
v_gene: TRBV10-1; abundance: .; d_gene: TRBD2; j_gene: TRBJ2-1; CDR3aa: CASGGGLAGGYDEQFF; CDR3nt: TGCGCCAGCGGCGGAGGACTAGCGGGGGGGTACGATGAGCAGTTCTTC
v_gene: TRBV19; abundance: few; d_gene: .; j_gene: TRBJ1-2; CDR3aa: CASSEGNYGYTF; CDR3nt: TGTGCCAGTAGTGAAGGGAATTATGGCTACACCTTC
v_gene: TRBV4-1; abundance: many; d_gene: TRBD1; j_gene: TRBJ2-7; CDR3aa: CASSQAGTGVPYEQYF; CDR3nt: TGCGCCAGCAGCCAGGCCGGGACAGGTGTACCCTACGAGCAGTACTTC
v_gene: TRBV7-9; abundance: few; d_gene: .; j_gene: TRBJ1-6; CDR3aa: CASSPGGAGNSPLHF; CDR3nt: TGTGCCAGCAGCCCCGGGGGGGCAGGAAATTCACCCCTCCACTTT
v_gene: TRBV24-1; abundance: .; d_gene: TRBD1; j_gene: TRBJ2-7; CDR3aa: CATGGGQGVNDEQYF; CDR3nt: TGTGCCACCGGCGGCGGACAGGGGGTAAACGACGAGCAGTACTTC
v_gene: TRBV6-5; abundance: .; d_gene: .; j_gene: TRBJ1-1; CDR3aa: CASGRGGKVGTEAFF; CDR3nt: TGTGCCAGCGGCCGAGGCGGGAAAGTTGGCACTGAAGCTTTCTTT
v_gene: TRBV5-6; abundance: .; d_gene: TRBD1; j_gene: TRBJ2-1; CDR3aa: CASWLDRGSGEQFF; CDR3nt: TGTGCCAGCTGGCTGGACAGGGGGTCAGGTGAGCAGTTCTTC
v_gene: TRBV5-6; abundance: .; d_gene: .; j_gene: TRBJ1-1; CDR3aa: CASSLFGRVTEAFF; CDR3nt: TGTGCCAGCAGCTTATTCGGTCGTGTTACTGAAGCTTTCTTT
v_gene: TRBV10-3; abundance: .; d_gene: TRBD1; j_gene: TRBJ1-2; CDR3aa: CAISQKDRDSLGYTF; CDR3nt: TGTGCCATCAGCCAAAAAGACAGGGATTCGCTAGGCTACACCTTC
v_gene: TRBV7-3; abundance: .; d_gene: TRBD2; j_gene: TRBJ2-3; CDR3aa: CASSLGLADTQYF; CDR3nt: TGTGCCAGCAGCCTAGGACTAGCAGATACGCAGTATTTT
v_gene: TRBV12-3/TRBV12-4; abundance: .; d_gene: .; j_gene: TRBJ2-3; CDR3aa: CASRGLTDTQYF; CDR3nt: TGTGCCAGCCGCGGACTCACAGATACGCAGTATTTT
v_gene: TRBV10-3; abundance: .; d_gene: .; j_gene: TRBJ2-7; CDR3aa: CAISVQLTAGEQYF; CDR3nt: TGTGCCATCAGTGTACAGCTAACGGCGGGCGAGCAGTACTTC
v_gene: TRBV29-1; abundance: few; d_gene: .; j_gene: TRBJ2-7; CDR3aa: CSVESGPREGQYF; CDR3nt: TGCAGCGTTGAATCTGGGCCGAGGGAAGGGCAGTACTTC
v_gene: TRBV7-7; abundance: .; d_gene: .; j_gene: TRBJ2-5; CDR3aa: CASSLTGNAFQETQYF; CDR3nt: TGTGCCAGCAGCTTAACAGGGAACGCCTTCCAAGAGACCCAGTACTTC
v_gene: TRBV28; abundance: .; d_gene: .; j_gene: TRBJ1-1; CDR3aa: CASSLLGGVAFF; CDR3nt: TGTGCCAGCAGTTTATTAGGGGGAGTGGCTTTCTTT
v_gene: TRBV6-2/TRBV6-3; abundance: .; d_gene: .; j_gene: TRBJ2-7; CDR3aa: CASSYSMKGKGTGSYEQYF; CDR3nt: TGTGCCAGCAGTTACTCGATGAAGGGAAAGGGCACAGGCTCCTACGAGCAGTACTTC
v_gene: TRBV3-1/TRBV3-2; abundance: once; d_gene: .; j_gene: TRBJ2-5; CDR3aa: CASSQGIQETQYF; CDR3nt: TGTGCCAGCAGCCAAGGAATACAAGAGACCCAGTACTTC
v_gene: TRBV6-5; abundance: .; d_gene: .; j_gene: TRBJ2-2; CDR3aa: CASRQGTGELFF; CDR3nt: TGTGCCAGCAGACAGGGTACCGGGGAGCTGTTTTTT
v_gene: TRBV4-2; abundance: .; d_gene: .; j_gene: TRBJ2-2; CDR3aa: CASAGGYGTGELFF; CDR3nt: TGTGCCAGCGCCGGGGGCTACGGCACCGGGGAGCTGTTTTTT
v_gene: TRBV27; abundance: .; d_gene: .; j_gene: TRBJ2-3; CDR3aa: CASRTGINTDTQYF; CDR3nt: TGTGCCAGCAGAACAGGGATCAACACAGATACGCAGTATTTT
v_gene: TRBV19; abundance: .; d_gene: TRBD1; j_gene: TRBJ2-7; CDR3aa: CASSETGGTYEQYF; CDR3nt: TGTGCCAGTAGTGAGACAGGGGGTACTTACGAGCAGTACTTC
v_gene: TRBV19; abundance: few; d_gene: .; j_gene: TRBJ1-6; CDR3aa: CATKTAPGINSPLHF; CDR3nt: TGTGCCACCAAGACAGCCCCCGGTATTAATTCACCCCTCCACTTT
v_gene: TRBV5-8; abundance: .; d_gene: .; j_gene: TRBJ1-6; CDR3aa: CASSVGGVGSPLHF; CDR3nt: TGTGCCAGCAGCGTGGGAGGCGTGGGTTCACCCCTCCACTTT
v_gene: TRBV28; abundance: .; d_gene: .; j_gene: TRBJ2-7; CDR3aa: CASSLAGLSSYEQYF; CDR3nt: TGTGCCAGCAGTTTAGCAGGGCTCTCCTCCTACGAGCAGTACTTC
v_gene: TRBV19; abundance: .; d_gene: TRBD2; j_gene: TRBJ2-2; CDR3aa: CASSIGTSGNPTGELFF; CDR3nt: TGTGCCAGTAGTATAGGGACTAGCGGGAACCCTACCGGGGAGCTGTTTTTT
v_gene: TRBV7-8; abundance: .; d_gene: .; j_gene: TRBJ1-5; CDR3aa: CASSPRIPGTQPQHF; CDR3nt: TGTGCCAGCAGCCCCCGAATTCCGGGGACTCAGCCCCAGCATTTT
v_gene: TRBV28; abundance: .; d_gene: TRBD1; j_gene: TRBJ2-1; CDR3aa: CASTRRTGEQFF; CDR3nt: TGTGCCAGCACCCGAAGGACAGGGGAGCAGTTCTTC
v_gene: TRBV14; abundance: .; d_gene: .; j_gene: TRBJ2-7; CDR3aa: CASSRHYEQYF; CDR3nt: TGTGCCAGCAGTCGTCACTACGAGCAGTACTTC
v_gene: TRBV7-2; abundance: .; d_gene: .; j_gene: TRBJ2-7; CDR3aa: CASSLFRGGVAEQYF; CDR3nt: TGTGCCAGCAGCTTATTTCGGGGCGGGGTAGCGGAGCAGTACTTC
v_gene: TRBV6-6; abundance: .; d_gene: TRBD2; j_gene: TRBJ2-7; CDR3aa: CASTRLAGDPYEQYF; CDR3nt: TGTGCCAGCACCCGACTAGCGGGGGACCCCTACGAGCAGTACTTC
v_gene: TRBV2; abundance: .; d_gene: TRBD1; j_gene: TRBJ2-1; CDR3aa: CASGGTGGVNEQFF; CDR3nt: TGTGCCAGCGGGGGGACAGGGGGGGTAAATGAGCAGTTCTTC
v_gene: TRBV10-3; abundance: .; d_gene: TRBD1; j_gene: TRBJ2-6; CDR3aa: CASTGTGITGANVLTF; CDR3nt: TGTGCCTCGACCGGGACAGGCATCACTGGGGCCAACGTCCTGACTTTC
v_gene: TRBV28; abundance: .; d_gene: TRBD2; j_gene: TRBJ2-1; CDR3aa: CASSSLTGTSGSNEQFF; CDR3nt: TGTGCCAGCAGTTCCCTTACCGGGACTAGCGGCAGCAATGAGCAGTTCTTC
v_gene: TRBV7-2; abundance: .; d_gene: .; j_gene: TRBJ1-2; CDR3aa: CASSTDVRRGGQGYTF; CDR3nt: TGTGCCAGCAGCACGGACGTCCGTCGAGGGGGGCAAGGCTACACCTTC
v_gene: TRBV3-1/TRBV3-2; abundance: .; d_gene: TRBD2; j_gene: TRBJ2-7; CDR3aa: CASSLGLAGSYEQYF; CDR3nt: TGTGCCAGCAGTCTTGGACTAGCGGGTTCCTACGAGCAGTACTTC
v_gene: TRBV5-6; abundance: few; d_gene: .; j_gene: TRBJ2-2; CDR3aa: CASSSKNTGELFF; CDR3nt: TGTGCCAGCAGCAGCAAGAACACCGGGGAGCTGTTTTTT
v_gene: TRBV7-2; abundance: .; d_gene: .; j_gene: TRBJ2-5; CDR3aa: CASSLEAEETQYF; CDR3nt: TGTGCCAGCAGCTTAGAGGCAGAAGAGACCCAGTACTTC